These 4 T cell receptor beta chains came from one sample sequenced in a study of graft-versus-host responses after intestinal transplantation. These TCRs' antigens remain unknown. Method: immunoSEQ multiplex PCR; TCRdb's copy keeps in-frame clones and lacks some. Found here are 75,000 to 100,000 clones, approximately 92% of them singletons; the top ten hold about 0.5%. The sample consisted of unstimulated CD8+ T cells sorted from spleen or lymph node cells, taken before intestinal transplant. The receptor source for this set is a human donor who received an intestinal transplant.

The chain uses TRBV10-3 and TRBJ1-2; D is ambiguous. Germline V CDR1 and CDR2: ENHRY, SYGVKD. V was clipped by 2 bases and J by 4 bases, with 8 bases between them. The CDR3 spans 13 residues. CDR3 in DNA: TGTGCCATCAGTGAGATTTACAGCTATGGCTACACCTTC. Its protein is CAISEIYSYGYTF.

This chain's CDR3 is CASSPGQGHGYTF. CDR3 DNA sequence: TGTGCCAGCAGCCCCGGACAGGGACATGGCTACACCTTC. The chain is built from TRBV7-9 and TRBJ1-2, with TRBD1 identical over 8 bases. The germline CDR1 and CDR2 sequences are SEHNR and FQNEAQ (reference sequence). Germline trimming cut 5 bases from V and 6 bases from J; bases unmatched to any gene: 5. The CDR3 is 13 residues long.

The chain couples TRBV18 to TRBJ1-2; TRBD1 agrees at 7 bases. This CDR3 spans 16 amino acids. J was trimmed by 6 bases and V by 3 bases; bases with no gene match: 13. From germline, CDR1 is KGHSH and CDR2 LQKENI. The CDR3 bases are TGTGCCAGCTCACCGAAGGCCCTAACAGGGGACGATGGCTACACCTTC. Its protein product is CASSPKALTGDDGYTF.

The chain combines TRBV10-3 with TRBJ2-7, with 10 bases identical to TRBD1. This CDR3 region has 14 residues. J gave up 2 bases and V 6 bases, and 4 bases lay outside the gene matches. Germline loops: CDR1 ENHRY, CDR2 SYGVKD. This chain's CDR3 is CAISVTGGTYEQYF. The CDR3 bases are TGTGCCATCAGCGTGACAGGGGGCACCTACGAGCAGTACTTC.